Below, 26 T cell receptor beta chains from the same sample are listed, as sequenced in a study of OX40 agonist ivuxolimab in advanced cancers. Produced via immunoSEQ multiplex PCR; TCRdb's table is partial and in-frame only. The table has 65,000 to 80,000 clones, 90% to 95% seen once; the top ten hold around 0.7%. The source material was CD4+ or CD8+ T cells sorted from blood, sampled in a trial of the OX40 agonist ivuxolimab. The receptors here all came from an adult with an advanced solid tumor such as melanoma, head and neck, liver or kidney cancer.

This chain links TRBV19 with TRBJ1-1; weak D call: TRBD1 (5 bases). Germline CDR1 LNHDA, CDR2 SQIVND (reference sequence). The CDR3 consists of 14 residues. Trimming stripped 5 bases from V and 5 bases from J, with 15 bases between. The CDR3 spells CASSSGRGDTEAFF. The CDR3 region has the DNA TGTGCCAGTAGTTCGGGCCGGGGGGATACTGAAGCTTTCTTT.

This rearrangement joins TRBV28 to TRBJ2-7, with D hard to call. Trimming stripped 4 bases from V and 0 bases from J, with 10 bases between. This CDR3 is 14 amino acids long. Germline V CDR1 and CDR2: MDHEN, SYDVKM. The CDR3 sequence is CASSSSGSSYEQYF. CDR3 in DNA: TGTGCCAGCAGTTCCTCGGGCAGCTCCTACGAGCAGTACTTC.

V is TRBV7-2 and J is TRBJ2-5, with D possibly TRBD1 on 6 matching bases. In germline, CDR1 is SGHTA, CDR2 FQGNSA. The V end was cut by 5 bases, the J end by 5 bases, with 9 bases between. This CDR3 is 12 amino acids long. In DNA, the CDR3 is TGTGCCAGCAGCCAGGGGTGGGAGACCCAGTACTTC. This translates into CASSQGWETQYF.

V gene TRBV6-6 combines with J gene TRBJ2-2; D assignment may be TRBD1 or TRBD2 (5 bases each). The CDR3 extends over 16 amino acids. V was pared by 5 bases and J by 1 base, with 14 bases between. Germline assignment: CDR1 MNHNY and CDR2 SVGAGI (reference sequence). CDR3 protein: CASSLPGTVNTGELFF. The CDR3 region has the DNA TGTGCCAGCAGTCTACCAGGGACGGTGAACACCGGGGAGCTGTTTTTT.

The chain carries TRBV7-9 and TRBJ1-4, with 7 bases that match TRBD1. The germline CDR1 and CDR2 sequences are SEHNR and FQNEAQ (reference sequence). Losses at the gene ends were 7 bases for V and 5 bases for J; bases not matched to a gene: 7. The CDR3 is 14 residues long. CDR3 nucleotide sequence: TGTGCCAGCACCACGGGGACAGTAAATGAAAAACTGTTTTTT. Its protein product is CASTTGTVNEKLFF.

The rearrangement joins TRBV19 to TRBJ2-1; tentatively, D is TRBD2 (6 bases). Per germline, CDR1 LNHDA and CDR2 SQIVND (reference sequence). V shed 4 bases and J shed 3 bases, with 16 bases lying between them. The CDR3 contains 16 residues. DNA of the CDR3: TGTGCCAGTAGTAGTAAGGCGGGAATGGTCTACAATGAGCAGTTCTTC. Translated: CASSSKAGMVYNEQFF. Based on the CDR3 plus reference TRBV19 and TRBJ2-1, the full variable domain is DGGITQSPKYLFRKEGQNVTLSCEQNLNHDAMYWYRQDPGQGLRLIYYSQIVNDFQKGDIAEGYSVSREKKESFPLTVTSAQKNPTAFYLCASSSKAGMVYNEQFFGPGTRLTVL.

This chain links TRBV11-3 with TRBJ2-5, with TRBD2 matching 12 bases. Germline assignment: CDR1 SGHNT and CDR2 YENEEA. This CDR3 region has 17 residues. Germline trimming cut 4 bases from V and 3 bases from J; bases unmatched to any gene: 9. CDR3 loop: CASSSKTSGRWEETQYF. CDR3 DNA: TGTGCCAGCAGCTCCAAGACTAGCGGGAGATGGGAAGAGACCCAGTACTTC.

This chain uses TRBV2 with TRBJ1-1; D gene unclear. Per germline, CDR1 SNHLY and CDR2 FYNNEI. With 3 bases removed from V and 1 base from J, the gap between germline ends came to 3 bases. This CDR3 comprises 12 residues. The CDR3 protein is CASSDQNTEAFF. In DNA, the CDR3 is TGTGCCAGCAGTGATCAGAACACTGAAGCTTTCTTT.

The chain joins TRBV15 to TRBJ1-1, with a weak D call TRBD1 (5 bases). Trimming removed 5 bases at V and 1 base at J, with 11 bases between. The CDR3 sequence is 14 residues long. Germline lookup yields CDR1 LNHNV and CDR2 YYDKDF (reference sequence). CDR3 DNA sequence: TGTGCCACCAGCGTCAGGGTTAGGAACACTGAAGCTTTCTTT. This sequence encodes CATSVRVRNTEAFF.

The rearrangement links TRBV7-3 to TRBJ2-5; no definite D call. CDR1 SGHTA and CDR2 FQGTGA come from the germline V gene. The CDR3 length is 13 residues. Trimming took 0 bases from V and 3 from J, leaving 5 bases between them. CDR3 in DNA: TGTGCCAGCAGCTTAACTGGGGAAGAGACCCAGTACTTC. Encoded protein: CASSLTGEETQYF. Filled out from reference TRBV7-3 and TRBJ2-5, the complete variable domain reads GAGVSQTPSNKVTEKGKYVELRCDPISGHTALYWYRQSLGQGPEFLIYFQGTGAADDSGLPNDRFFAVRPEGSVSTLKIQRTERGDSAVYLCASSLTGEETQYFGPGTRLLVL.

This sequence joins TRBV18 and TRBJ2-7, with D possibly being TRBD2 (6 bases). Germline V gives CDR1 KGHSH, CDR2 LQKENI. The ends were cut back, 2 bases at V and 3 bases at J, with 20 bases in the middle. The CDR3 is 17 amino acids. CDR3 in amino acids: CASSPYVGVGGVYEQYF. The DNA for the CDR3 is TGTGCCAGCTCACCATACGTGGGGGTTGGAGGGGTCTACGAGCAGTACTTC. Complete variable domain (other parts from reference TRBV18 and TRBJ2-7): NAGVMQNPRHLVRRRGQEARLRCSPMKGHSHVYWYRQLPEEGLKFMVYLQKENIIDESGMPKERFSAEFPKEGPSILRIQQVVRGDSAAYFCASSPYVGVGGVYEQYFGPGTRLTVT.

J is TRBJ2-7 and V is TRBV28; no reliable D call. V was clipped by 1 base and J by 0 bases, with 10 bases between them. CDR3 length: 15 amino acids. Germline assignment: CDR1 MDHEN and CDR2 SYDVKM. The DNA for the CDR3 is TGTGCCAGCAGTTTATCCCAGGTGAGCTCCTACGAGCAGTACTTC. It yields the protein CASSLSQVSSYEQYF. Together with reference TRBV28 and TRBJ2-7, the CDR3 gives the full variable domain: DVKVTQSSRYLVKRTGEKVFLECVQDMDHENMFWYRQDPGLGLRLIYFSYDVKMKEKGDIPEGYSVSREKKERFSLILESASTNQTSMYLCASSLSQVSSYEQYFGPGTRLTVT.

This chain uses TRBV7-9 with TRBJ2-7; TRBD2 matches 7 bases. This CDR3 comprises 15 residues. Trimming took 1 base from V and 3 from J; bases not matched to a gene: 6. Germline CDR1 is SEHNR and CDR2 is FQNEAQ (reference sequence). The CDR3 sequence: CASSLGEGIHYEQYF. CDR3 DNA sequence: TGTGCCAGCAGCTTAGGGGAGGGGATCCACTACGAGCAGTACTTC.

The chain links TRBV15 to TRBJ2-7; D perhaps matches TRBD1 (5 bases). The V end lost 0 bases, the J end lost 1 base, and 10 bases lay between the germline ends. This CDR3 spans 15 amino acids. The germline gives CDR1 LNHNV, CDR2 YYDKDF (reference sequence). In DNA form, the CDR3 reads TGTGCCACCAGCAGAGAAAGGGGTCGGTCCTACGAGCAGTACTTC. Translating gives CATSRERGRSYEQYF.

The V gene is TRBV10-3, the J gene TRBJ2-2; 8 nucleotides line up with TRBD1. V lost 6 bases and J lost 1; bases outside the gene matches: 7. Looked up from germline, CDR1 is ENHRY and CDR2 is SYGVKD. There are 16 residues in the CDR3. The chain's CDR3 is CAISETGVMNTGELFF. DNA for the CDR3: TGTGCCATCAGCGAGACAGGGGTAATGAACACCGGGGAGCTGTTTTTT.

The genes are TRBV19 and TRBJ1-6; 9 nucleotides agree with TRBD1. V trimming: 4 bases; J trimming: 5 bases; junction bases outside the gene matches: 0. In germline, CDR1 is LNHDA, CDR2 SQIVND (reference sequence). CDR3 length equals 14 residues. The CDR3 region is CASSRDRDNSPLHF. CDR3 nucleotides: TGTGCCAGTAGTAGGGACAGGGATAATTCACCCCTCCACTTT.

In DNA, the CDR3 is TGTGCCAGCAGCCCTGGTTATGGTGAGCAGTTCTTC. Translated: CASSPGYGEQFF. The rearrangement joins TRBV5-6 to TRBJ2-1; unclear D gene. The length of the CDR3 is 12 residues. Germline V gives CDR1 SGHDT, CDR2 YYEEEE. V lost 4 bases and J lost 9, with 11 bases in between.

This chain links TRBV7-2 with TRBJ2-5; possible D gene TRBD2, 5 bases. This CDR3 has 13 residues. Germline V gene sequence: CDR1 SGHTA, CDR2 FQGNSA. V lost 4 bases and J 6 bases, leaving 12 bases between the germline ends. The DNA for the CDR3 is TGTGCCAGCAGCTACCGGGGTCAGCAGACCCAGTACTTC. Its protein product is CASSYRGQQTQYF.

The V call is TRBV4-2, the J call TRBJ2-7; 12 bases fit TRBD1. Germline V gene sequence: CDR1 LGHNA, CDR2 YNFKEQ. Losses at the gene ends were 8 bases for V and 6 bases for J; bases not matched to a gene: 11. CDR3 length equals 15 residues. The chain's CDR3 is CASGTPGTGGGEQYF. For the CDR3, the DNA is TGTGCCAGCGGGACCCCCGGGACAGGGGGCGGCGAGCAGTACTTC.

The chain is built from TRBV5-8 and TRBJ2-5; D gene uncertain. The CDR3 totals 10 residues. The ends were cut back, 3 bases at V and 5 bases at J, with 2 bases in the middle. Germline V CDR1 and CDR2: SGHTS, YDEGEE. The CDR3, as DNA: TGTGCCAGCAGCTACGAGACCCAGTACTTC. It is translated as CASSYETQYF.

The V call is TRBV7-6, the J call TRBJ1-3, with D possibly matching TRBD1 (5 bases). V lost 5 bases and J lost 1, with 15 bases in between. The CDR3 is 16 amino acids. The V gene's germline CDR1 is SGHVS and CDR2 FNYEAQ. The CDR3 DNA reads TGTGCCAGCAGCAACCGATACAGGAGATCTGGAAACACCATATATTTT. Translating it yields CASSNRYRRSGNTIYF.

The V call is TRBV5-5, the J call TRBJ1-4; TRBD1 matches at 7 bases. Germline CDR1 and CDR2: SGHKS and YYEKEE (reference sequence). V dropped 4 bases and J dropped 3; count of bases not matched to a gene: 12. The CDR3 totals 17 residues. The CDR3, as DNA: TGTGCCAGCAGCCCGCGGCGGCGACAGGGTTCTAATGAAAAACTGTTTTTT. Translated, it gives CASSPRRRQGSNEKLFF.

The CDR3 DNA reads as TGTGCCAGCAGTACATCCGGGACAGGGGGCACTGAAGCTTTCTTT. Translated: CASSTSGTGGTEAFF. The chain links TRBV28 to TRBJ1-1, with 11 bases identical to TRBD1. V was clipped by 5 bases and J by 4 bases; unmatched bases: 6. The CDR3 has 15 residues. Per germline, CDR1 MDHEN and CDR2 SYDVKM.

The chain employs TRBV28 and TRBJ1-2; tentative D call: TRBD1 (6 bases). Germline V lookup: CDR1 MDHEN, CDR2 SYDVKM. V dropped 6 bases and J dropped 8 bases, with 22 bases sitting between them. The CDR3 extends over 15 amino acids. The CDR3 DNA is TGTGCCAGCAGCCTCCGGGACAACCTATTAAAGGGCTACACCTTC. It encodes CASSLRDNLLKGYTF.

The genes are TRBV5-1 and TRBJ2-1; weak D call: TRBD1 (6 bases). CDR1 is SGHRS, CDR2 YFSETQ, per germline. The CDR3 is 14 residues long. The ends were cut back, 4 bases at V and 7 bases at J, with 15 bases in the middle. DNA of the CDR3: TGCGCCAGCAGCCCGGACAGTACGAGTAATGAGCAGTTCTTC. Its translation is CASSPDSTSNEQFF.

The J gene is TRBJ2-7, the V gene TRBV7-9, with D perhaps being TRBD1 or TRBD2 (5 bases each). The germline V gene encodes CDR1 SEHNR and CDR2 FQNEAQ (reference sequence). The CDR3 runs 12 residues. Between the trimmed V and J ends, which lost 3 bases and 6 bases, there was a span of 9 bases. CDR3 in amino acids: CASSFSGTEQYF. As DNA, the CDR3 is TGTGCCAGCAGCTTTTCCGGGACCGAGCAGTACTTC.